Presented here are 17 T cell receptor beta chains from one specimen sequenced in a study of identical twins. MiXCR, run by TCRdb on the 5' RACE reads, gives a single entry per CDR3 protein. Among around 670,000 distinct CDR3 sequences listed, approximately 6.1% were seen once. Sequenced: naive T cells sorted from blood. All receptors derive from a man aged 18-30 years in good health.

This clonotype has more than one count but fewer than ten. This sequence joins TRBV19 and TRBJ2-1; D gene uncertain. In germline, CDR1 is LNHDA, CDR2 SQIVND (reference sequence). With 8 bases removed from V and 0 bases from J, the gap between germline ends came to 8 bases. The CDR3 is 13 amino acids. DNA for the CDR3: TGTGCCAGTTGTGGTAGCTCCTACAATGAGCAGTTCTTC. It translates to CASCGSSYNEQFF.

The V call is TRBV14, the J call TRBJ1-1; D may be TRBD1 (5 bases). Between the trimmed V and J ends, which lost 5 bases and 4 bases, there was a span of 11 bases. Looked up from germline, CDR1 is SGHDN and CDR2 is FVKESK. The CDR3 runs to 13 residues. CDR3 in amino acids: CASSWGVGTEAFF. DNA of the CDR3: TGTGCCAGCAGCTGGGGCGTCGGCACTGAAGCTTTCTTT.

This clonotype was seen a few times. This chain links TRBV3-1 with TRBJ2-7; no clear D gene. V lost 1 base to trimming and J lost 7 bases, with 11 bases between them. Per the germline V gene, CDR1 is LGHDT and CDR2 is YNNKEL (reference sequence). CDR3 length: 13 amino acids. The CDR3 DNA reads as TGTGCCAGCAGCCAAGCGATTGCCGCTGAGCAGTACTTC. Its translation: CASSQAIAAEQYF.

This clonotype was counted between two and nine times. The CDR3 is CSARGRQGVYYEQFF. The CDR3 DNA follows: TGCAGTGCTCGAGGGAGACAGGGGGTGTACTATGAGCAGTTCTTC. The V and J genes are TRBV20-1 and TRBJ2-1; 9 bases map to TRBD1. V shed 5 bases and J 8 bases; nucleotides not matched to a gene: 13. Germline CDR1 DFQATT, CDR2 SNEGSKA (reference sequence). CDR3 length equals 15 residues.

On this clonotype itself: The junction and the germline gene differ at one end; a read error may be behind it. This chain links TRBV6-6 with TRBJ2-5; D call uncertain. The CDR3 loop spans 10 amino acids. CDR1 MNHNY and CDR2 SVGAGI come from the germline V gene (reference sequence). The CDR3 loop reads CAGSYLAMHF. The CDR3 DNA follows: TGTGCCGGCAGTTACTTGGCCATGCACTTC.

This clonotype was picked up a small number of times. CDR3 residues: CASSLISGLAIGEQFF. The CDR3 nucleotides read TGTGCCAGCAGTTTAATTTCGGGACTAGCTATCGGTGAGCAGTTCTTC. This chain connects TRBV12-3 or TRBV12-4 to TRBJ2-1, with TRBD2 matching over 9 bases. The CDR3 is 16 residues long. The V gene end was trimmed by 2 bases and the J gene end by 9 bases; junction bases not matched to a gene: 11.

V and J are TRBV7-6 and TRBJ2-7; D uncertain. This CDR3 is 14 amino acids long. Germline CDR1 and CDR2: SGHVS and FNYEAQ. V lost 5 bases and J 3 bases, leaving 14 bases between the germline ends. Written as DNA, the CDR3 is TGTGCCAGCAGCCGCGCGGATTCTCGCTACGAGCAGTACTTC. It specifies CASSRADSRYEQYF.

The genes are TRBV12-3 or TRBV12-4 and TRBJ2-1; D is undetermined. Trimming removed 5 bases from V and 10 bases from J, with 9 bases in between. The CDR3 has 11 residues. Written as DNA, the CDR3 is TGTGCCAGCAGTCCCCATGAAGAGCAGTTCTTC. This encodes CASSPHEEQFF.

This clonotype was counted ten times or more. The rearrangement uses TRBV10-3 and TRBJ2-3; D gene uncertain. Germline values: CDR1 ENHRY, CDR2 SYGVKD. The length of the CDR3 is 14 residues. Trimming stripped 6 bases from V and 3 bases from J, with 13 bases between. CDR3 sequence: CAISRTGPTDTQYF. The DNA of the CDR3 is TGTGCCATCAGCAGGACGGGCCCGACAGATACGCAGTATTTT.

This clonotype was seen ten or more times. The chain couples TRBV20-1 to TRBJ1-1; D remains ambiguous. Trimming took off 0 bases at V and 0 bases at J, with 5 bases between the two ends. The germline gives CDR1 DFQATT, CDR2 SNEGSKA (reference sequence). The CDR3 has 13 residues. The DNA for the CDR3 is TGCAGTGCTAGAGATTCGGTGAACACTGAAGCTTTCTTT. This translates into CSARDSVNTEAFF.

With respect to this clonotype: A much larger clone differs by one base, so this may be a read error. The conserved phenylalanine or tryptophan is not found at the CDR3 terminus, so this likely reflects a read error. The chain carries TRBV20-1 and TRBJ1-1; TRBD1 is a possible D gene (5 bases). The germline gives CDR1 DFQATT, CDR2 SNEGSKA (reference sequence). Trimming left V 5 bases short and J 1 base short, with 11 bases between. CDR3 length: 13 amino acids. The chain's CDR3 is CSAGAGTNTEAFV. CDR3 bases: TGCAGTGCTGGTGCAGGGACGAACACTGAAGCTTTCGTT.

The chain has TRBV29-1 and TRBJ2-1; no clear D gene. Looked up from germline, CDR1 is SQVTM and CDR2 is ANQGSEA. V was pared by 1 base and J by 9 bases, with 13 bases between. The CDR3 is made up of 13 amino acids. This chain's CDR3 is CSVEAPEVSEQFF. The CDR3 nucleotides read TGCAGCGTTGAAGCCCCCGAAGTTAGTGAGCAGTTCTTC.

The table lists this clonotype with a few counts. The V gene is TRBV4-1, the J gene TRBJ2-5, with a tentative D call TRBD2 (6 bases). This CDR3 comprises 14 residues. V was trimmed by 2 bases and J by 5 bases, leaving 12 bases between them. Germline CDR1 and CDR2: MGHRA and YSYEKL. CDR3 sequence reads: CASSQWDGGETQYF. The CDR3 DNA sequence: TGCGCCAGCAGCCAATGGGACGGGGGTGAGACCCAGTACTTC.

The chain employs TRBV7-9 and TRBJ2-7; D possibly corresponds to TRBD2 (5 bases). CDR3 length: 13 amino acids. V lost 5 bases, J lost 5 bases, and 13 bases lay in between. The V gene's germline CDR1 is SEHNR and CDR2 FQNEAQ (reference sequence). DNA for the CDR3: TGTGCCAGCAGCCGCGGACTGTATAACGAGCAGTACTTC. Its protein is CASSRGLYNEQYF.

A few counts support this clonotype. V usage is TRBV13 and J usage is TRBJ2-1; 11 nucleotides align to TRBD1. There are 14 residues in the CDR3. V was pared by 5 bases and J by 9 bases, with 6 bases of the junction left unmatched. Germline loops: CDR1 PRHDT, CDR2 FYEKMQ (reference sequence). This CDR3 reads CASSRDRGYGEQFF. The CDR3 nucleotides read TGTGCCAGCAGCCGGGACAGGGGGTATGGTGAGCAGTTCTTC.

In this sample, this clonotype turned up many times. The gene calls are TRBV6-1 and TRBJ1-1, with 7 bases identical to TRBD1. Germline V lookup: CDR1 MNHNS, CDR2 SASEGT. The length of the CDR3 is 15 residues. V was clipped by 6 bases and J by 0 bases; unmatched bases: 7. CDR3 sequence reads: CASSLLQGMNTEAFF. The CDR3 coding sequence is TGTGCCAGCAGCCTTTTACAGGGGATGAACACTGAAGCTTTCTTT.

This clonotype was found a few times. The rearrangement links TRBV5-6 to TRBJ2-1, with 14 bases identical to TRBD2. The trim removed 0 bases at V and 10 bases at J, leaving 6 bases unmatched. Germline V gene sequence: CDR1 SGHDT, CDR2 YYEEEE. The CDR3 is 16 residues long. CDR3 sequence: CASSLERTSGGLEQFF. The CDR3 coding sequence is TGTGCCAGCAGCTTGGAAAGGACTAGCGGGGGGTTAGAGCAGTTCTTC.